This TCR beta chain was recorded in a study of a mutant IDH1 vaccine in newly diagnosed glioma. The study, taken as a whole, reports: Changes in top peripheral clonotypes did not appear linked to pseudoprogression.

Only in-frame clones appear in the TCRdb table, and some are missing; sequencing was by immunoSEQ multiplex PCR. Here the sample spans about 35,000 clones, 80% to 90% being singletons. The V and J ends lost 4 bases and 4 bases respectively, with 6 bases between them. Per the germline V gene, CDR1 is SGHTS and CDR2 is YDEGEE. The CDR3 has 11 residues. In regard to this clone: Its antigen is not identified.

Time point indicated: baseline, week 1 (first vaccination visit). As to treatment: pre-vaccination baseline after standard-of-care therapy. The study enrolled donors with new WHO grade 3 or 4 IDH1-mutant, ATRX-lost astrocytomas. The TCR sequence derives from a woman aged 40 to 50 with glioma. The source material was PBMCs, sampled from a glioma patient treated with radiotherapy, temozolomide or both. The V gene is TRBV5-8, the J gene TRBJ2-7; no clear D gene. Here the CDR3 reads CASSPGYEQYF. For the CDR3, the DNA is TGTGCCAGCAGCCCCGGATACGAGCAGTACTTC.